This T cell receptor (beta chain) was identified during a study of cytomegalovirus exposure and HLA in healthy donors. Findings and limits, study-wide: CMV serostatus was the sole immune exposure information available. Several of the most significant clusters were apparently associated with common viral pathogens in a later analysis.

The CDR3 sequence is 15 residues long. Per germline, CDR1 MNHNY and CDR2 SVGAGI (reference sequence). V lost 6 bases and J lost 6, with 18 bases in between. PCR employed 60 Vbeta and 13 Jbeta primers. Repertoires were generated with immunoSEQ multiplex PCR, while TCRdb's copy carries only in-frame clones and drops some. The table lists over 150,000 clones, roughly 80% of them singletons. Note on this clone: The antigen remains unidentified.

The rearrangement joins TRBV6-6 to TRBJ1-5; no clear D gene. Sequenced input: PBMCs. This clonotype originated in a male donor in good health and CMV-seronegative. The CDR3: CASSIGEGPSQPQHF. The DNA of the CDR3 is TGTGCCAGCAGCATCGGGGAAGGGCCGAGTCAGCCCCAGCATTTT.